This T cell receptor (beta chain) is drawn from a study of Graves' ophthalmopathy and Graves' hyperthyroidism (dated by TCRdb to 2016 to 2018). For the wider study: Peripheral blood was collected at initial diagnosis, prior to any treatment. Following sampling, methimazole starting at 30 mg daily was administered to hyperthyroidism patients, and high-dose intravenous methylprednisolone was administered to ophthalmopathy patients. In more than five hyperthyroidism patients, T-cell repertoires of thyroid tissue and blood were compared. For independent validation, a separate cohort was made up of approximately 18 hyperthyroidism patients plus 17 patients who later progressed from hyperthyroidism to ophthalmopathy. To explore V-J signatures that separate ophthalmopathy from hyperthyroidism, a discovery set of about 96 patients was enrolled, consisting of about 45 with ophthalmopathy and approximately 57 with stable hyperthyroidism. In total, 135 blood samples were TCR-sequenced: 40 to 45 ophthalmopathy, 75 hyperthyroidism and approximately 17 hyperthyroidism-to-ophthalmopathy patients. The study used TCR beta repertoire signatures to distinguish Graves' ophthalmopathy from Graves' hyperthyroidism and to predict progression to ophthalmopathy.

The germline V gene supplies CDR1 SNHLY and CDR2 FYNNEI. V ends up 6 bases short and J 5 bases short, with an unmatched junction base count of 8. Its CDR3 holds 14 amino acids, cysteine through phenylalanine. Left in the record is the CDR3 DNA by itself, 42 bases read in frame from the first base. On this clonotype: The antigen it recognizes is unknown. No base quality values were provided; no much bigger clone lies one nucleotide off.

General study outcomes and caveats: In validation, the model predicted ophthalmopathy progression with less than 71% sensitivity and roughly 72% specificity; some 13 predicted patients were CT-confirmed with GO in a median of around 6.5 months. No statistical method was used to predetermine the sample size, and group allocation was not hidden from the investigators. Ophthalmopathy was separated from stable hyperthyroidism by the 13-signature model with 87.88% sensitivity and 81.08% specificity in cross-validation and with 80%/75% in the test set. Among expanded thyroid clonotypes with frequency above 0.001, most also showed up in blood, which suggests that blood repertoires may reflect the thyroid immune response.

TCR beta CDR3 regions were amplified from RNA transcripts for repertoire sequencing. The first round of RT-PCR was done with HTBI primers and the Qiagen OneStep RT-PCR kit, and was followed by a second round of multiplex PCR, then size selection and purification. The libraries underwent paired-end sequencing with 100 bp reads on an Illumina HiSeq2000. Per the original workflow: Reads were processed with SOAPnuke, discarding reads with adapters, uncalled bases, mean Phred below 15, or no exact constant-primer or identifier match. COPE v1.2.5 was used to merge high-quality paired reads. Each unique nucleotide sequence was defined as a clonotype, and clonotypes were aligned to IMGT TRB V, D and J references with MiTCR v1.1. The analysis was limited to V-J combinations with a frequency above 0.0001, which together covered roughly 99% of the repertoires. For each V-J combination, a TCR clonal expansion and chaos score was defined as F50 clonal expansion divided by the chaos observed in the TCRdist matrix. Features were reduced by Welch's t-statistics and random forest to about a dozen V-J combinations, which fed a naive Bayes classifier. The similarity between thyroid and blood repertoires was quantified using the Morisita-Horn index. TCRdb reworked the public reads: Q25 trimming with fastp, MiXCR clone assembly, productive beta chains retained. Entries that share a CDR3 protein sequence are merged under the most common genes and DNA. None of the V and J calls come from the authors' own analysis; TCRdb made them. For this sample the table gives around 670,000 distinct CDR3 sequences, of which roughly two fifths were detected only once. About 40% of the sample lies in the top ten.

The ophthalmopathy patients had moderately to severely active disease, with a Clinical Activity Score of 3 or higher, a NOSPECS grade of 4 or higher, and a disease duration of less than 3 months. Anyone with other autoimmune diseases, uncontrolled infections, pregnancy or lactation was excluded from the study. Clinical symptoms, serum thyroxine, TRAb, thyroid ultrasound and orbital computed tomography formed the basis of the diagnosis. Ficoll-Paque density gradient centrifugation was used to isolate PBMCs from around 10 ml of fresh peripheral blood. Total RNA was extracted using Trizol reagent, and RNA quality was checked on an Agilent 2100 Bioanalyzer.

The TCR originated in an adult man with Graves' ophthalmopathy. The rearranged segments are TRBV2 and TRBJ1-1; TRBD1 aligns with 8 central bases. Material for sequencing was peripheral blood. Here is the DNA: TGTGCCAGCAGCGAAACCCGACAGGGGACTGAAGCTTTCTTT. Its coded protein is CASSETRQGTEAFF.